The 18 T cell receptor beta chains presented below share a single source sample, sequenced in a study of T cells after yellow fever vaccination. TCRdb redid the calling of the 5' RACE reads with MiXCR, one entry per CDR3 protein. The repertoire consists of just under 600,000 distinct CDR3 sequences, with around an eighth occurring once and the leading ten covering 11% to 15%. Here the sequenced sample was PBMCs, taken on the day of the yellow fever booster vaccination. Receptor source: a man younger than 40 who received the YFV17D yellow fever vaccine.

The gene calls are TRBV13 and TRBJ2-2, with D unresolved. V was shortened by 5 bases and J by 7 bases, with 11 bases between the two germline ends. This CDR3 region has 13 residues. Germline-derived CDR1 and CDR2 are PRHDT and FYEKMQ (reference sequence). The CDR3 nucleotides read TGTGCCAGCAGCCCAGGAACCCTCGGGGAGCTGTTTTTT. Protein product: CASSPGTLGELFF.

This clonotype has more than one count but fewer than ten. This sequence joins TRBV7-8 and TRBJ1-2; 10 nucleotides match TRBD1. V lost 1 base to trimming and J lost 4 bases; unmatched junction nucleotides: 9. The CDR3 extends over 17 amino acids. Germline CDR1 is SGHVS and CDR2 is FQNEAQ. CDR3 coding DNA: TGTGCCAGCAGCTTAGAGGGGACAGGGGTTGGAGCCTATGGCTACACCTTC. Its translation: CASSLEGTGVGAYGYTF.

The chain carries TRBV5-4 and TRBJ2-3; TRBD2 matches 7 bases. Per the germline V gene, CDR1 is SGHNT and CDR2 is YYREEE (reference sequence). J gave up 2 bases and V 0 bases, and 9 bases lay outside the gene matches. The CDR3 is 17 residues long. CDR3 in DNA: TGTGCCAGCAGCTTGGATGGAGCGGGAAGTTCCACAGATACGCAGTATTTT. Its translation is CASSLDGAGSSTDTQYF.

The gene calls are TRBV5-1 and TRBJ2-1; D is perhaps TRBD1 (7 bases). V lost 6 bases and J lost 3, with 16 bases in between. CDR3 length: 15 amino acids. From germline, CDR1 is SGHRS and CDR2 YFSETQ. CDR3 sequence: CASTPGQGGYNEQFF. The CDR3 bases are TGCGCCAGCACCCCGGGGCAGGGGGGCTACAATGAGCAGTTCTTC.

The chain combines TRBV7-2 with TRBJ2-7; no clear D gene. CDR3 length: 12 residues. Germline values: CDR1 SGHTA, CDR2 FQGNSA. Trimming removed 4 bases at V and 3 bases at J, with 7 bases between. DNA for the CDR3: TGTGCCAGCAGCTCCATGGGCTACGAGCAGTACTTC. It encodes CASSSMGYEQYF.

At least ten counts were recorded for this clonotype. This sequence joins TRBV15 and TRBJ2-1; the D gene is possibly TRBD2 (5 bases). CDR1 is LNHNV, CDR2 YYDKDF, per germline (reference sequence). The CDR3 length is 16 residues. V lost 3 bases to trimming and J lost 3 bases, with 15 bases between them. The CDR3 protein is CATSRDLTTSYNEQFF. The CDR3 coding sequence is TGTGCCACCAGCAGGGACCTTACTACTAGCTACAATGAGCAGTTCTTC.

This clonotype was recorded a few times. The chain uses TRBV27 and TRBJ2-3; no firm D call. The germline V and J ends were trimmed by 7 bases and 2 bases, with 16 bases remaining between them. The CDR3 extends over 15 amino acids. Germline loops: CDR1 MNHEY, CDR2 SMNVEV (reference sequence). CDR3 sequence: CASTGVPYLTDTQYF. In nucleotides, the CDR3 is TGTGCCAGCACTGGGGTTCCTTACCTCACAGATACGCAGTATTTT.

In its sample, this clonotype was seen a few times. The CDR3 region has the DNA TGCGCCAGCAGCTTTAGCGGTTTCTACAATGAGCAGTTCTTC. It translates to CASSFSGFYNEQFF. The V gene is TRBV5-1, the J gene TRBJ2-1; possibly TRBD2 for D (6 bases). CDR1 and CDR2 from the germline V gene are SGHRS and YFSETQ. The CDR3 is 14 amino acids. V lost 2 bases, J lost 3 bases, and 9 bases lay in between.

V usage is TRBV20-1 and J usage is TRBJ2-2; D gene uncertain. The germline gives CDR1 DFQATT, CDR2 SNEGSKA (reference sequence). This CDR3 comprises 15 residues. With 6 bases removed from V and 2 bases from J, the gap between germline ends came to 16 bases. The CDR3 loop reads CSAPKDGRNTGELFF. The CDR3 DNA reads as TGCAGTGCCCCGAAGGACGGAAGAAACACCGGGGAGCTGTTTTTT.

This sequence joins TRBV6-2 or TRBV6-3 and TRBJ1-2; TRBD1 might be the D (5 bases). The CDR3 totals 14 residues. Looked up from germline, CDR1 is MNHEY and CDR2 is SVGEGT. The V and J ends lost 5 bases and 8 bases respectively, with 18 bases between them. As DNA, the CDR3 is TGTGCCAGCAGTAACCCAGGGTTCCGAAACGGCTACACCTTC. Translated: CASSNPGFRNGYTF.

V usage is TRBV11-3 and J usage is TRBJ2-1, with D perhaps matching TRBD2 (5 bases). This CDR3 has 16 residues. Germline-derived CDR1 and CDR2 are SGHNT and YENEEA. V lost 1 base, J lost 7 bases, and 17 bases lay in between. The CDR3 nucleotides are TGTGCCAGCAGCTTAGGCGGGTTGGTGCCGGGGAATGAGCAGTTCTTC. Protein sequence: CASSLGGLVPGNEQFF. The whole variable domain, filled in from reference TRBV11-3 and TRBJ2-1, reads EAGVVQSPRYKIIEKKQPVAFWCNPISGHNTLYWYLQNLGQGPELLIRYENEEAVDDSQLPKDRFSAERLKGVDSTLKIQPAELGDSAVYLCASSLGGLVPGNEQFFGPGTRLTVL.

This clonotype was observed a handful of times. The chain combines TRBV7-9 with TRBJ2-7, with 8 bases matching TRBD1. Per the germline V gene, CDR1 is SEHNR and CDR2 is FQNEAQ (reference sequence). CDR3 length equals 14 residues. V was pared by 6 bases and J by 3 bases, with 7 bases of the junction left unmatched. The CDR3 sequence is CASRLPGTGYEQYF. CDR3 coding DNA: TGTGCCAGCAGGCTACCCGGGACAGGCTACGAGCAGTACTTC.

The sample holds a few counts of this clonotype. The chain recombines TRBV15 with TRBJ1-1; TRBD1 matches at 8 bases. Germline V CDR1 and CDR2: LNHNV, YYDKDF (reference sequence). The CDR3 length is 15 residues. V lost 0 bases, J lost 7 bases, and 7 bases stayed unmatched. CDR3 sequence: CATSRELTGAGEAFF. CDR3 nucleotide sequence: TGTGCCACCAGCAGAGAGCTGACAGGGGCCGGTGAAGCTTTCTTT.

This clonotype was picked up a small number of times. This chain connects TRBV10-3 to TRBJ2-1, with 9 bases matching TRBD2. V was clipped by 3 bases and J by 3 bases; unmatched bases: 3. Germline CDR1 is ENHRY and CDR2 is SYGVKD. This CDR3 is 15 amino acids long. CDR3 nucleotides: TGTGCCATCAGTGAAGGTAGCGGGAGCTACAATGAGCAGTTCTTC. Protein: CAISEGSGSYNEQFF.

The V call is TRBV5-1, the J call TRBJ2-2; maybe TRBD1 (5 bases). Germline V gene lookup returns CDR1 SGHRS and CDR2 YFSETQ. Trimming removed 4 bases from V and 2 bases from J, with 18 bases in between. The CDR3 is 17 amino acids. CDR3 sequence reads: CASSPPYGAINTGELFF. The CDR3 bases are TGCGCCAGCAGCCCCCCTTATGGGGCGATAAACACCGGGGAGCTGTTTTTT.

This clonotype was picked up a small number of times. The chain has TRBV12-3 or TRBV12-4 and TRBJ1-1; D perhaps matches TRBD1 (5 bases). Between the trimmed V and J ends, which lost 7 bases and 10 bases, there was a span of 19 bases. The CDR3 has 13 amino acids. The CDR3: CASTLGSGAGAFF. CDR3 sequence (DNA): TGTGCCAGCACCCTGGGGAGTGGGGCTGGAGCTTTCTTT.

This clonotype came up a few times. The chain uses TRBV29-1 and TRBJ2-2, with 10 bases that match TRBD1. The V and J ends lost 7 bases and 7 bases, in that order; junction bases with no gene match: 6. CDR3 length: 13 residues. The germline V gene encodes CDR1 SQVTM and CDR2 ANQGSEA. CDR3 region: CSARQGAGGELFF. DNA of the CDR3: TGCAGCGCCAGACAGGGGGCAGGCGGGGAGCTGTTTTTT.

The CDR3 sequence is CASSLNFGAPGYTF. The CDR3, as DNA: TGTGCCAGCAGCTTAAATTTTGGAGCCCCGGGCTACACCTTC. The chain has TRBV7-2 and TRBJ1-2; D is undetermined. The germline gives CDR1 SGHTA, CDR2 FQGNSA. Between the trimmed V and J ends, which lost 2 bases and 8 bases, there was a span of 15 bases. The CDR3 consists of 14 residues.